This entry describes one T cell receptor beta chain. V was shortened by 0 bases and J by 5 bases, with 11 bases between the two germline ends. CDR1 is GTSNPN and CDR2 is SVGIG in the germline V gene (reference sequence). The CDR3 runs to 14 residues. Sequencing was performed with immunoSEQ multiplex PCR; in TCRdb, only in-frame clones are kept and a portion is missing. The repertoire consists of under 150,000 clones, with around 82% occurring once and the leading ten covering 3.5% to 4.5%. The entry originates in a study of blood T cell repertoires in COVID-19. Across the study: Both acute and convalescent COVID-19 samples were obtained from the United States, Italy and Spain. T cells, B-cell-depleted T cells, or PBMCs supplied cDNA or gDNA.

Sequences were obtained from peripheral blood. The sequence was obtained from a woman between 55 and 75 years old with acute or convalescent COVID-19. The J gene is TRBJ2-1, the V gene TRBV30, with D perhaps matching TRBD1 (5 bases). CDR3 in DNA: TGTGCCTGGAGTGTACTTGTAGGGGACAATGAGCAGTTCTTC. Residues: CAWSVLVGDNEQFF.